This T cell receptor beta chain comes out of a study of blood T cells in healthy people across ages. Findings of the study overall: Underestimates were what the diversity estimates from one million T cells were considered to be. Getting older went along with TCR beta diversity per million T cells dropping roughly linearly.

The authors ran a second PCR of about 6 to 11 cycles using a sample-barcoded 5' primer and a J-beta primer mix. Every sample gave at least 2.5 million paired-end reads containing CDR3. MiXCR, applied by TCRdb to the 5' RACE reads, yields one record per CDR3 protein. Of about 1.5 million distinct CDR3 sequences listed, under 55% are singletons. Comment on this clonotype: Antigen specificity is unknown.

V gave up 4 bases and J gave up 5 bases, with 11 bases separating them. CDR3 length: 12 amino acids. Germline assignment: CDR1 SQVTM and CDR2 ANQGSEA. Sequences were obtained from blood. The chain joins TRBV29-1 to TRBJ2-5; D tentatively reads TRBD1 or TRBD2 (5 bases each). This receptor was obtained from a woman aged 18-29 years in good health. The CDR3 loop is CSVGGATETQYF. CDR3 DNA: TGCAGCGTTGGAGGGGCGACGGAGACCCAGTACTTC. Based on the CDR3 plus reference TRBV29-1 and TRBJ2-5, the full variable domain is SAVISQKPSRDICQRGTSLTIQCQVDSQVTMMFWYRQQPGQSLTLIATANQGSEATYESGFVIDKFPISRPNLTFSTLTVSNMSPEDSSIYLCSVGGATETQYFGPGTRLLVL.